Below are 6 T cell receptor beta chains sequenced from a single sample in a study of Graves' ophthalmopathy and Graves' hyperthyroidism. The authors amplified TCR beta CDR3 regions, and they did so from RNA transcripts for repertoire sequencing. First-round RT-PCR used HTBI primers; second-round multiplex PCR followed. MiXCR, run by TCRdb on the multiplex PCR reads, gives a single entry per CDR3 protein. The sample contains about 480,000 distinct CDR3 sequences, 13% to 15% of which appear only once. The sample was blood. Source of these receptors: a woman in her 30s with Graves' ophthalmopathy.

This clonotype has at least ten counts. The chain employs TRBV28 and TRBJ1-2; D may be TRBD1 (6 bases). Between the trimmed V and J ends, which lost 5 bases and 2 bases, there was a span of 15 bases. Germline V CDR1 and CDR2: MDHEN, SYDVKM. CDR3 length: 15 amino acids. The CDR3 loop reads CASSGTHSPNYGYTF. CDR3 bases: TGTGCCAGCAGTGGGACACACTCGCCCAACTATGGCTACACCTTC.

Comments on this clonotype: A single base separates this from a much larger clone, so it may be a read error. The chain joins TRBV29-1 to TRBJ2-7; no reliable D call. The CDR3 has 13 residues. Germline V CDR1 and CDR2: SQVTM, ANQGSEA. CDR3 loop: CSVRNSPPYEQCF. DNA for the CDR3: TGCAGCGTTAGGAACAGCCCTCCCTACGAGCAGTGCTTC.

In this sample, this clonotype turned up many times. The genes are TRBV28 and TRBJ1-2, with a tentative D call TRBD1 (5 bases). Germline V gene data show CDR1 as MDHEN and CDR2 as SYDVKM. The V and J ends lost 3 bases and 3 bases respectively, with 11 bases between them. The CDR3 covers 14 residues. This CDR3 reads CASSLAGLDYGYTF. CDR3 bases: TGTGCCAGCAGTTTGGCAGGGTTGGACTATGGCTACACCTTC.

This clonotype was detected ten times or more. The chain couples TRBV10-2 to TRBJ1-1; tentatively, D is TRBD1 (5 bases). This CDR3 contains 12 residues. V lost 8 bases to trimming and J lost 7 bases, with 14 bases between them. Germline values: CDR1 WSHSY, CDR2 SAAADI. CDR3 residues: CASGHGGGEAFF. In DNA form, the CDR3 reads TGCGCCAGCGGCCACGGGGGGGGTGAAGCTTTCTTT.

This clonotype occurred many times. The V and J genes are TRBV24-1 and TRBJ2-7; D call uncertain. The ends were cut back, 12 bases at V and 3 bases at J, with 11 bases in the middle. Germline lookup yields CDR1 KGHDR and CDR2 SFDVKD. This CDR3 spans 11 amino acids. CDR3 amino acids: CAARRFYEQYF. CDR3 DNA: TGTGCCGCCCGGCGCTTCTACGAGCAGTACTTC.

This clonotype was seen at least ten times. V gene TRBV6-1 combines with J gene TRBJ1-1; D unresolved. The length of the CDR3 is 14 residues. The germline CDR1 and CDR2 sequences are MNHNS and SASEGT. V was cut by 0 bases and J by 4 bases, with 9 bases left in between. CDR3 sequence reads: CASSEAGPLTEAFF. The CDR3 coding sequence is TGTGCCAGCAGTGAAGCGGGCCCGCTCACTGAAGCTTTCTTT.